This T cell receptor beta chain was recovered during a study of vaccination effects on CD4 cells after COVID-19. Libraries were prepared by immunoSEQ multiplex PCR; TCRdb keeps only in-frame clonotypes and omits some of them. The data contain about 25,000 clones, about 73% of them singletons. Having been cultured for about ten days, the cells underwent CD4+ T cell isolation. Nucleocapsid antibody tests were negative, and the vaccine recipients had no prior SARS-CoV-2 infection. The authors exchanged half the medium for IL-2 medium on days 3 and 7. On this clone itself: Its antigen is undetermined. At one of its ends the junction is not consistent with the germline gene, which may arise from a read error.

This clonotype was sampled from a human donor who received a COVID-19 vaccine. Here the sequenced sample was CD4+ T cells from PBMCs cultured without peptide, taken before COVID-19 vaccination.

The CDR3 sequence is CASSQTNGPSPYSYTF. The CDR3 DNA follows: TGCGCCAGCAGCCAAACAAACGGGCCCTCCCCCTATAGCTACACCTTC. This chain uses TRBV4-1 with TRBJ1-2; D is unclear. Germline values: CDR1 MGHRA, CDR2 YSYEKL. The CDR3 covers 16 residues.